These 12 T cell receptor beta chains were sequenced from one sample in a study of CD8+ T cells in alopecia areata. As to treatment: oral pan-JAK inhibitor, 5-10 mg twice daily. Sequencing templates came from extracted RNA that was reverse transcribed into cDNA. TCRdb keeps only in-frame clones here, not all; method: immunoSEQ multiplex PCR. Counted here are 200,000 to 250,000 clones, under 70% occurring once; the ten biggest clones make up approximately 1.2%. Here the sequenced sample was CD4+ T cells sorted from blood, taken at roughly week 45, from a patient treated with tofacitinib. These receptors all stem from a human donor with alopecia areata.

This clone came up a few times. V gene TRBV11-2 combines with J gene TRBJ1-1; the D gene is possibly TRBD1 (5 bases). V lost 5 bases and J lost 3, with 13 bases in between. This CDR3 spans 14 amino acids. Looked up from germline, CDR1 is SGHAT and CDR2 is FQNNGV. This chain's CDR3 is CASSPGTEDTEAFF. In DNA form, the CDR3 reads TGTGCCAGCAGCCCAGGGACTGAGGACACTGAAGCTTTCTTT.

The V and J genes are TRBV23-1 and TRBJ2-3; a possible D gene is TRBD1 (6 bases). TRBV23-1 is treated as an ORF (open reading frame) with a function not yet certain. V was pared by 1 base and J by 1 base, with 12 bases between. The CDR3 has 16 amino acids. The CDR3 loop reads CASSQYQGPCTDTQYF. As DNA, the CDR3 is TGCGCCAGCAGTCAATATCAGGGGCCCTGCACAGATACGCAGTATTTT.

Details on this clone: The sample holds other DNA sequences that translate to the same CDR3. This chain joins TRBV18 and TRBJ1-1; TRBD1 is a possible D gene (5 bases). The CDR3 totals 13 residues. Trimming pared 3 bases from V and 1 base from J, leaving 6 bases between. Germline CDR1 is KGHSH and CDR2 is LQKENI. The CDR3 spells CASSPQGNTEAFF. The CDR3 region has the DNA TGTGCCAGCTCACCTCAGGGGAACACTGAAGCTTTCTTT.

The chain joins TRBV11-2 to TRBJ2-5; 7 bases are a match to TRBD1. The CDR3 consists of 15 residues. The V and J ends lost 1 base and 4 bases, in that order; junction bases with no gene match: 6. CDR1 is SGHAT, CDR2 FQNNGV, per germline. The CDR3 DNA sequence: TGTGCCAGCAGCTTAGGACAGGGAAGCCCAGAGACCCAGTACTTC. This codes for CASSLGQGSPETQYF.

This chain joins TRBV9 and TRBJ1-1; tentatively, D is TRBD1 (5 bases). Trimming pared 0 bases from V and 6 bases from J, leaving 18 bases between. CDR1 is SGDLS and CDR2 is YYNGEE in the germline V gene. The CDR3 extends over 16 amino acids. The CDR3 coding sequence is TGTGCCAGCAGCGTAGATGAATCTCCAGGGAGTGCTGAAGCTTTCTTT. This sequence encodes CASSVDESPGSAEAFF.

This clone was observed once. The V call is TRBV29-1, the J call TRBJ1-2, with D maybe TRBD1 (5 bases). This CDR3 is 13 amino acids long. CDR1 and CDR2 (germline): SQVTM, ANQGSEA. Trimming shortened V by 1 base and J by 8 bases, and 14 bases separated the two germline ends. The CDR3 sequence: CSVEGQISGGYTF. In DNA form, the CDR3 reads TGCAGCGTTGAAGGACAGATCAGTGGGGGCTACACCTTC.

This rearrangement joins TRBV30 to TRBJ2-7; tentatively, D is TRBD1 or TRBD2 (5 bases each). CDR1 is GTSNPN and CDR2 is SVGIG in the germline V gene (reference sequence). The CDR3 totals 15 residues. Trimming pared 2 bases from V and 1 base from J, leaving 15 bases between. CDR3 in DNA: TGTGCCTGGAGTCCCCGGGGCGGACTTTCCTACGAGCAGTACTTC. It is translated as CAWSPRGGLSYEQYF. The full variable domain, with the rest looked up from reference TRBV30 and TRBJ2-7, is SQTIHQWPATLVQPVGSPLSLECTVEGTSNPNLYWYRQAAGRGLQLLFYSVGIGQISSEVPQNLSASRPQDRQFILSSKKLLLSDSGFYLCAWSPRGGLSYEQYFGPGTRLTVT.

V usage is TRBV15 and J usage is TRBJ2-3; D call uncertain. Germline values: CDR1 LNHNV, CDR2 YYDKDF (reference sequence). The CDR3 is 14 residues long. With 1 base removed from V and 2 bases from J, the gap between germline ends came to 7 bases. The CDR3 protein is CATSRGGNTDTQYF. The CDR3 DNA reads TGTGCCACCAGCAGAGGGGGAAACACAGATACGCAGTATTTT.

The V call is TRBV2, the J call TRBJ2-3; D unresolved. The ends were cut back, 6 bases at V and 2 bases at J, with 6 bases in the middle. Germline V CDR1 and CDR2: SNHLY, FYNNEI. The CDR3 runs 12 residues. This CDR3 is CASRDTTDTQYF. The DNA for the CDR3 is TGTGCCAGCAGGGATACCACAGATACGCAGTATTTT.

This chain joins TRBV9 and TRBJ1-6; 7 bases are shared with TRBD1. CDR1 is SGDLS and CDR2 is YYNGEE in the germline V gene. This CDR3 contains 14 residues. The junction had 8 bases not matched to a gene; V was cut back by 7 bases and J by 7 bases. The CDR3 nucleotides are TGTGCCAGCGCCAAGACAGGGAGCAATTCACCCCTCCACTTT. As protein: CASAKTGSNSPLHF. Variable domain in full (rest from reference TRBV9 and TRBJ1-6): DSGVTQTPKHLITATGQRVTLRCSPRSGDLSVYWYQQSLDQGLQFLIQYYNGEERAKGNILERFSAQQFPDLHSELNLSSLELGDSALYFCASAKTGSNSPLHFGNGTRLTVT.

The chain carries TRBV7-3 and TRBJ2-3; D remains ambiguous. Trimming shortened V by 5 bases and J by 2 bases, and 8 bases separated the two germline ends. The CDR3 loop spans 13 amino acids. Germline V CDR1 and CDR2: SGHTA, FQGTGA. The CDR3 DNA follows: TGTGCCAGCAGCCCGGGTACCACAGATACGCAGTATTTT. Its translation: CASSPGTTDTQYF. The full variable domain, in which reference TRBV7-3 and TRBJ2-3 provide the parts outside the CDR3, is GAGVSQTPSNKVTEKGKYVELRCDPISGHTALYWYRQSLGQGPEFLIYFQGTGAADDSGLPNDRFFAVRPEGSVSTLKIQRTERGDSAVYLCASSPGTTDTQYFGPGTRLTVL.

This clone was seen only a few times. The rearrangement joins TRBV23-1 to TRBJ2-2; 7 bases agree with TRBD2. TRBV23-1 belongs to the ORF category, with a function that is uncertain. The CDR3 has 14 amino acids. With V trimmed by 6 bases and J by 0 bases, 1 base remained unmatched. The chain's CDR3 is CASRGLSNTGELFF. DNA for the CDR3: TGCGCCAGCAGGGGACTATCGAACACCGGGGAGCTGTTTTTT.